Each of the 26 T cell receptor beta chains below was sequenced from the same sample in a study of T cell responses to AZD1222 COVID-19 vaccine. Repertoires were generated with immunoSEQ multiplex PCR, while TCRdb's copy carries only in-frame clones and drops some. The sample has 84,000 or so clones; roughly 87% are singletons. This specimen was peripheral blood, taken on day 0 of AZD1222 vaccination. Receptor source: an adult in good health.

The J gene is TRBJ1-3, the V gene TRBV19; tentative D call: TRBD1 (6 bases). CDR1 is LNHDA and CDR2 is SQIVND in the germline V gene (reference sequence). This CDR3 contains 12 residues. CDR3 nucleotide sequence: TGTGCATCGAGGACAGCTGGAAACACCATATATTTT. Translation: CASRTAGNTIYF.

The rearrangement uses TRBV7-8 and TRBJ2-2; weak D call: TRBD2 (6 bases). CDR1 is SGHVS and CDR2 is FQNEAQ in the germline V gene. The CDR3 runs 13 residues. Between the trimmed V and J ends, which lost 8 bases and 0 bases, there was a span of 7 bases. CDR3 amino acids: CASAGSNTGELFF. CDR3 DNA sequence: TGTGCCAGCGCGGGGTCGAACACCGGGGAGCTGTTTTTT. The full variable domain, with the rest looked up from reference TRBV7-8 and TRBJ2-2, is GAGVSQSPRYKVAKRGQDVALRCDPISGHVSLFWYQQALGQGPEFLTYFQNEAQLDKSGLPSDRFFAERPEGSVSTLKIQRTQQEDSAVYLCASAGSNTGELFFGEGSRLTVL.

The rearrangement joins TRBV6-2 or TRBV6-3 to TRBJ1-1, with a possible D match to TRBD1 (5 bases). The CDR3 is made up of 13 amino acids. The germline CDR1 and CDR2 sequences are MNHEY and SVGEGT. The V end lost 5 bases, the J end lost 1 base, and 8 bases lay between the germline ends. Here the CDR3 DNA reads TGTGCCAGCAGTCTCACAGGGAACACTGAAGCTTTCTTT. Protein: CASSLTGNTEAFF.

This clone has only one observation. The chain carries TRBV12-3 or TRBV12-4 and TRBJ2-1, with D hard to call. The V and J ends lost 8 bases and 7 bases respectively, with 12 bases between them. The CDR3 has 12 residues. In nucleotides, the CDR3 is TGTGCCAGCCAGTATACGGGTAATGAGCAGTTCTTC. Translating it yields CASQYTGNEQFF.

The CDR3 DNA reads TGTGCCAGTAGCCACGGACAGGGGGCTGAAAAACTGTTTTTT. Protein: CASSHGQGAEKLFF. The chain carries TRBV19 and TRBJ1-4, with 11 bases identical to TRBD1. Germline assignment: CDR1 LNHDA and CDR2 SQIVND (reference sequence). There are 14 residues in the CDR3. J gave up 7 bases and V 6 bases, and 4 bases lay outside the gene matches.

The chain couples TRBV11-2 to TRBJ1-3, with TRBD1 as a possible D gene (5 bases). Between the trimmed V and J ends, which lost 5 bases and 6 bases, there was a span of 14 bases. Germline values: CDR1 SGHAT, CDR2 FQNNGV. The CDR3 is made up of 14 amino acids. In nucleotides, the CDR3 is TGTGCCAGCAGCCGGGACGGCCAAGTAAACACCATATATTTT. Translation gives CASSRDGQVNTIYF.

This clone appeared once. The V call is TRBV7-9, the J call TRBJ2-1; D gene ambiguous. Germline assignment: CDR1 SEHNR and CDR2 FQNEAQ (reference sequence). Between the trimmed V and J ends, which lost 0 bases and 6 bases, there was a span of 15 bases. The length of the CDR3 is 16 residues. CDR3 in DNA: TGTGCCAGCAGCTTAGCGGGCAGCCTAACACGCAATGAGCAGTTCTTC. This translates into CASSLAGSLTRNEQFF.

CDR3 in DNA: TGTGCCAGCAGTTTAAGCTGGGACCAGCCCCAGCATTTT. It encodes CASSLSWDQPQHF. The chain has TRBV12-3 or TRBV12-4 and TRBJ1-5; tentatively, D is TRBD1 (5 bases). Trimming left V 2 bases short and J 7 bases short, with 9 bases between. CDR3 length: 13 residues.

This chain joins TRBV7-6 and TRBJ2-3; the D gene is possibly TRBD2 (5 bases). CDR3 length: 14 residues. V dropped 2 bases and J dropped 4 bases, with 10 bases sitting between them. Germline V lookup: CDR1 SGHVS, CDR2 FNYEAQ. This CDR3 is CASSLSGGPDTQYF. In DNA form, the CDR3 reads TGTGCCAGCAGCTTATCCGGAGGCCCAGATACGCAGTATTTT.

The CDR3 protein is CASSPVGTDTQYF. The DNA for the CDR3 is TGTGCCAGCTCACCAGTCGGCACAGATACGCAGTATTTT. The J gene is TRBJ2-3, the V gene TRBV18; no reliable D call. The CDR3 contains 13 residues. V lost 2 bases, J lost 1 base, and 4 bases lay in between. Looked up from germline, CDR1 is KGHSH and CDR2 is LQKENI. Combining the CDR3 with reference TRBV18 and TRBJ2-3 gives the whole variable domain NAGVMQNPRHLVRRRGQEARLRCSPMKGHSHVYWYRQLPEEGLKFMVYLQKENIIDESGMPKERFSAEFPKEGPSILRIQQVVRGDSAAYFCASSPVGTDTQYFGPGTRLTVL.

The chain links TRBV29-1 to TRBJ2-7; D gene unclear. Per germline, CDR1 SQVTM and CDR2 ANQGSEA. The length of the CDR3 is 11 residues. V was cut by 7 bases and J by 6 bases, with 13 bases left in between. CDR3 sequence (DNA): TGCAGCGCCTTAGCTCCGGGCGAGCAGTACTTC. Amino acid sequence: CSALAPGEQYF.

The chain couples TRBV27 to TRBJ1-1, with a weak D call TRBD1 (6 bases). Per germline, CDR1 MNHEY and CDR2 SMNVEV (reference sequence). The CDR3 totals 17 residues. V lost 5 bases, J lost 1 base, and 20 bases lay in between. The DNA of the CDR3 is TGTGCCAGCAGTCCTACCCGAGGGGGGGGAGGGAACACTGAAGCTTTCTTT. Protein product: CASSPTRGGGGNTEAFF.

The chain uses TRBV7-2 and TRBJ2-7, with D possibly TRBD2 on 5 matching bases. CDR3 length equals 14 residues. Germline values: CDR1 SGHTA, CDR2 FQGNSA. V was pared by 1 base and J by 0 bases, with 7 bases between. This chain's CDR3 is CASSLVRDSYEQYF. CDR3 DNA sequence: TGTGCCAGCAGCTTAGTTCGGGACTCCTACGAGCAGTACTTC.

The rearrangement links TRBV19 to TRBJ1-2; TRBD1 is a possible D gene (5 bases). The CDR3 runs to 13 residues. Germline values: CDR1 LNHDA, CDR2 SQIVND (reference sequence). Trimming stripped 10 bases from V and 4 bases from J, with 16 bases between. The DNA of the CDR3 is TGTGCCACCCAGGTACAGGTCGGCTATGGCTACACCTTC. It specifies CATQVQVGYGYTF.

The chain links TRBV6-5 to TRBJ2-7, with no clear D. CDR1 is MNHEY, CDR2 SVGAGI, per germline. Trimming left V 2 bases short and J 2 bases short, with 10 bases between. The CDR3 runs 14 residues. The CDR3 loop reads CASSYGRFTYEQYF. For the CDR3, the DNA is TGTGCCAGCAGTTACGGACGATTCACCTACGAGCAGTACTTC.

In this sample, this clone turned up a few times. The chain is built from TRBV30 and TRBJ1-3; D is undetermined. The CDR3 totals 14 residues. CDR1 is GTSNPN and CDR2 is SVGIG in the germline V gene (reference sequence). The ends were cut back, 3 bases at V and 0 bases at J, with 9 bases in the middle. The DNA for the CDR3 is TGTGCCTGGAGGGGGATGAGCTCTGGAAACACCATATATTTT. It encodes CAWRGMSSGNTIYF.

The chain recombines TRBV19 with TRBJ1-5; 9 bases are shared with TRBD1. Germline CDR1 reads LNHDA; CDR2 reads SQIVND (reference sequence). V gave up 6 bases and J gave up 0 bases; unmatched junction bases: 9. The CDR3 has 17 amino acids. This CDR3 reads CASSSWTGDNSNQPQHF. In DNA, the CDR3 is TGTGCCAGTAGCAGCTGGACAGGGGACAATAGCAATCAGCCCCAGCATTTT.

The chain is built from TRBV24-1 and TRBJ1-4; possibly TRBD1 for D (5 bases). The germline V gene has CDR1 KGHDR and CDR2 SFDVKD. V was clipped by 5 bases and J by 8 bases, with 17 bases between them. The CDR3 contains 15 residues. CDR3 DNA: TGTGCCACCAGTGGCTTCGGGGGGGGATTAGAAAAACTGTTTTTT. It encodes CATSGFGGGLEKLFF.

This sequence joins TRBV7-9 and TRBJ2-7; D gene unclear. V lost 0 bases, J lost 0 bases, and 6 bases lay in between. The CDR3 has 14 amino acids. Germline-derived CDR1 and CDR2 are SEHNR and FQNEAQ (reference sequence). CDR3: CASSLARSSYEQYF. CDR3 coding DNA: TGTGCCAGCAGCTTAGCGCGAAGCTCCTACGAGCAGTACTTC.

This clone has only one observation. The chain combines TRBV30 with TRBJ1-1; D is unclear. The CDR3 sequence is 13 residues long. Germline lookup yields CDR1 GTSNPN and CDR2 SVGIG (reference sequence). Trimming removed 0 bases at V and 3 bases at J, with 8 bases between. The CDR3 DNA reads as TGTGCCTGGAGTGTGGTGGATGACACTGAAGCTTTCTTT. It translates to CAWSVVDDTEAFF. The full variable domain, its missing parts supplied by reference TRBV30 and TRBJ1-1, is SQTIHQWPATLVQPVGSPLSLECTVEGTSNPNLYWYRQAAGRGLQLLFYSVGIGQISSEVPQNLSASRPQDRQFILSSKKLLLSDSGFYLCAWSVVDDTEAFFGQGTRLTVV.

V gene TRBV5-1 combines with J gene TRBJ2-1, with no clear D. The CDR3 runs 22 residues. Looked up from germline, CDR1 is SGHRS and CDR2 is YFSETQ. Trimming stripped 7 bases from V and 10 bases from J, with 45 bases between. The DNA for the CDR3 is TGCGCCAGCTATGGTACTGAGGAGCGACGTGCAGATTCGGGTCGCGTTCTCGAGGAGCAGTTCTTC. Amino acids: CASYGTEERRADSGRVLEEQFF.

The chain has TRBV19 and TRBJ1-6; D gene unclear. CDR3 length: 14 amino acids. Per the germline V gene, CDR1 is LNHDA and CDR2 is SQIVND (reference sequence). V lost 5 bases and J 9 bases, leaving 14 bases between the germline ends. The CDR3 protein is CASSLERLSSPLHF. The CDR3 DNA follows: TGTGCCAGTAGTTTGGAGCGCCTCTCTTCACCCCTCCACTTT.

This chain uses TRBV7-2 with TRBJ1-4; D possibly corresponds to TRBD1 (5 bases). V was trimmed by 0 bases and J by 6 bases, leaving 8 bases between them. Germline values: CDR1 SGHTA, CDR2 FQGNSA. CDR3 length: 14 amino acids. The CDR3 protein is CASSLAEGYEKLFF. The DNA of the CDR3 is TGTGCCAGCAGCTTAGCGGAGGGGTATGAAAAACTGTTTTTT.

J is TRBJ1-4 and V is TRBV2; TRBD1 is a possible D gene (5 bases). The V gene's germline CDR1 is SNHLY and CDR2 FYNNEI. The CDR3 is made up of 15 amino acids. Trimming left V 5 bases short and J 1 base short, with 11 bases between. As DNA, the CDR3 is TGTGCCAGCAGTCCAAGACAGTTAACTAATGAAAAACTGTTTTTT. Translated: CASSPRQLTNEKLFF.

The chain couples TRBV18 to TRBJ2-1; D gene unclear. Trimming left V 2 bases short and J 0 bases short, with 8 bases between. CDR3 length: 15 amino acids. The germline gives CDR1 KGHSH, CDR2 LQKENI. CDR3 region: CASSPDLSSYNEQFF. The CDR3 region has the DNA TGTGCCAGCTCACCAGACTTAAGCTCCTACAATGAGCAGTTCTTC.

This clone has only one observation. The V and J genes are TRBV6-5 and TRBJ1-2; D ambiguous. CDR1 MNHEY and CDR2 SVGAGI come from the germline V gene. The CDR3 is 12 residues long. V was trimmed by 11 bases and J by 0 bases, leaving 10 bases between them. CDR3 sequence reads: CACRRTNYGYTF. Here the CDR3 DNA reads TGTGCCTGCCGACGGACTAACTATGGCTACACCTTC.